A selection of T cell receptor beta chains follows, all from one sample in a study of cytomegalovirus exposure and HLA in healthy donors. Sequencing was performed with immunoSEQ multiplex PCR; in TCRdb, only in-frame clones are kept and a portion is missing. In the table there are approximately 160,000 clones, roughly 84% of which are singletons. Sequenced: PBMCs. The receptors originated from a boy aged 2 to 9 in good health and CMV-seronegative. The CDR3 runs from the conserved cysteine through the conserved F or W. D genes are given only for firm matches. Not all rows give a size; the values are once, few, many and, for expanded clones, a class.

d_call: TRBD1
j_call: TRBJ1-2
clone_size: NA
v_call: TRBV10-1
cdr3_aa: CASSESGQGYGYTF
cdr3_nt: TGCGCCAGCAGTGAGTCGGGACAGGGATATGGCTACACCTTC

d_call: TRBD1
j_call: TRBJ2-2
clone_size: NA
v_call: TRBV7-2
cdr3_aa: CASSRDRGGTGELFF
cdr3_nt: TGTGCCAGCAGCCGGGACAGGGGTGGAACCGGGGAGCTGTTTTTT

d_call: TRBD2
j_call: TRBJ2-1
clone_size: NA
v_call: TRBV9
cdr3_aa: CASSPGGLAAYNEQFF
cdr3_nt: TGTGCCAGCAGCCCCGGCGGACTAGCGGCTTACAATGAGCAGTTCTTC

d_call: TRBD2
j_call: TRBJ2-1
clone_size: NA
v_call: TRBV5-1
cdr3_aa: CASSQRERTEQFF
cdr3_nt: TGCGCCAGCAGCCAGCGGGAGAGAACTGAGCAGTTCTTC

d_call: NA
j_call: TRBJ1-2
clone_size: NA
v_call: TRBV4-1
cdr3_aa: CASSHGQGNYGYTF
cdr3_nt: TGCGCCAGCAGCCACGGTCAGGGTAACTATGGCTACACCTTC

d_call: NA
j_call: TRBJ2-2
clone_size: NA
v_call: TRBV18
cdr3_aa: CASSPRGDTGELFF
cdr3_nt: TGTGCCAGCTCACCTCGGGGAGACACCGGGGAGCTGTTTTTT

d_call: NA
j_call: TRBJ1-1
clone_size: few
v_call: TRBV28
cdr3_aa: CATTGQGTTEAFF
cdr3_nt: TGTGCCACAACTGGGCAGGGGACCACTGAAGCTTTCTTT

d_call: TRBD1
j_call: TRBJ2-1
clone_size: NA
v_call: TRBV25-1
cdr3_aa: CASSDPGGNYNEQFF
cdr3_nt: TGTGCCAGCAGTGACCCAGGGGGTAACTACAATGAGCAGTTCTTC

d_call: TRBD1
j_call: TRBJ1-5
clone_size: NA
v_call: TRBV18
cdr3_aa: CASSIDRDQPQHF
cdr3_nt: TGTGCCAGCTCAATCGACAGGGATCAGCCCCAGCATTTT

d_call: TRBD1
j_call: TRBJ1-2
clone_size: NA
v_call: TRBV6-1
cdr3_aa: CASSRQGDYGYTF
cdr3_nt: TGTGCCAGCAGCAGACAGGGAGACTATGGCTACACCTTC

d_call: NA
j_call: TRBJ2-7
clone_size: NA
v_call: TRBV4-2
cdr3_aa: CASSQGPGTAYEQYF
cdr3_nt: TGTGCCAGCAGTCAGGGGCCGGGTACAGCCTACGAGCAGTACTTC

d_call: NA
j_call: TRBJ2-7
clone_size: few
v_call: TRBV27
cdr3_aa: CASSLLASSYEQYF
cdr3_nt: TGTGCCAGCAGTTTACTCGCCAGCTCCTACGAGCAGTACTTC

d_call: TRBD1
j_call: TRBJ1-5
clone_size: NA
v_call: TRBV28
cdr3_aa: CASSKTGGHQPQHF
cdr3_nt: TGTGCCAGCAGCAAGACAGGGGGCCACCAGCCCCAGCATTTT

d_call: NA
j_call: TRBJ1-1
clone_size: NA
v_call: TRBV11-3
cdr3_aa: CASSLGGVNTEAFF
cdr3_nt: TGTGCCAGCAGCTTAGGGGGCGTAAACACTGAAGCTTTCTTT

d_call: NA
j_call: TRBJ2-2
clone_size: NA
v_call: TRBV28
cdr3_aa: CASSPEGELFF
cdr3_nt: TGTGCCAGCAGTCCCGAGGGGGAGCTGTTTTTT

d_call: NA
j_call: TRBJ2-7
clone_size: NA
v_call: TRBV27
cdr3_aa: CASSPSQWWEQYF
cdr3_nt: TGTGCCAGCAGTCCTTCACAGTGGTGGGAGCAGTACTTC

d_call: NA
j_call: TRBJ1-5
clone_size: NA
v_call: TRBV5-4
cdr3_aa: CASSPDRLGQPQHF
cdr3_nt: TGTGCCAGCAGCCCCGACAGGCTGGGGCAGCCCCAGCATTTT

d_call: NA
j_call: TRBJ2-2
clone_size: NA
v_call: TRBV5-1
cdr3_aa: CASSLFTGYGTGELFF
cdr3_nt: TGCGCCAGCAGCTTGTTTACGGGGTACGGGACCGGGGAGCTGTTTTTT

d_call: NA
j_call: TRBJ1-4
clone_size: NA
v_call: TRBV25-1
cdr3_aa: CASSASGINEKLFF
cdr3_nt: TGTGCCAGCAGTGCGTCAGGGATTAATGAAAAACTGTTTTTT

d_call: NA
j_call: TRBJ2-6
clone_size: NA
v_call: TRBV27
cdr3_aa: CASSSLQGSGANVLTF
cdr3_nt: TGTGCCAGCAGTTCGTTACAGGGCTCTGGGGCCAACGTCCTGACTTTC

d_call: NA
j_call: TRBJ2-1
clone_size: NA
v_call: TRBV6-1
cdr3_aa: CAADGIYNEQFF
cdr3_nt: TGTGCCGCCGACGGGATATACAATGAGCAGTTCTTC